Described below is a single T cell receptor beta chain sequence and its context. This sample is drawn from a study of blood T cell repertoires in COVID-19. Study details: Acute-phase and convalescent COVID-19 samples originated in the United States, Italy and Spain. T cells, B-cell-depleted T cells, or PBMCs provided the cDNA or gDNA that served as material.

The method was immunoSEQ multiplex PCR; TCRdb's version includes in-frame clones alone and lacks a portion of them. The table shows some 370,000 clones, with around 89% occurring only once. Trimming took 10 bases from V and 1 from J, leaving 23 bases between them. The CDR3 covers 16 residues. Input material: peripheral blood. This sequence joins TRBV5-3 and TRBJ2-5; D may be TRBD2 (6 bases). TRBV5-3 is assigned to the ORF class and has an uncertain function. The sequence came from a man aged 40-50 years with acute or convalescent COVID-19. The CDR3 nucleotides are TGTGCCGGGGGGATTGGGGTTTGTTACTGCCAAGAGACCCAGTACTTC. Translating it yields CAGGIGVCYCQETQYF.